Listed here are 29 T cell receptor beta chains from one sample, sequenced in a study of OX40 agonist ivuxolimab in advanced cancers. Measured with immunoSEQ multiplex PCR; TCRdb has only the in-frame clones, and not every one. The sample shows around 15,000 clones, about 91% of them seen only once. The sequenced sample was CD4+ or CD8+ T cells sorted from blood, obtained in a trial of the OX40 agonist ivuxolimab. Receptors originate from an adult with an advanced solid tumor such as melanoma, head and neck, liver or kidney cancer.

This chain uses TRBV7-9 with TRBJ2-7, with D possibly being TRBD1 or TRBD2 (5 bases each). This CDR3 spans 16 amino acids. Looked up from germline, CDR1 is SEHNR and CDR2 is FQNEAQ (reference sequence). The ends were cut back, 0 bases at V and 3 bases at J, with 15 bases in the middle. CDR3: CASSLAGEGNSYEQYF. CDR3 sequence (DNA): TGTGCCAGCAGCTTAGCGGGCGAGGGGAATAGCTACGAGCAGTACTTC. Combining the CDR3 with reference TRBV7-9 and TRBJ2-7 gives the whole variable domain DTGVSQNPRHKITKRGQNVTFRCDPISEHNRLYWYRQTLGQGPEFLTYFQNEAQLEKSRLLSDRFSAERPKGSFSTLEIQRTEQGDSAMYLCASSLAGEGNSYEQYFGPGTRLTVT.

This rearrangement joins TRBV27 to TRBJ2-5, with D possibly being TRBD2 (6 bases). The V end was cut by 6 bases, the J end by 1 base, with 12 bases between. The germline gives CDR1 MNHEY, CDR2 SMNVEV (reference sequence). The CDR3 length is 14 residues. CDR3 residues: CASRLMGGQETQYF. CDR3 nucleotide sequence: TGTGCCAGCAGACTAATGGGGGGCCAAGAGACCCAGTACTTC.

This clone appeared once. The V call is TRBV11-2, the J call TRBJ2-7; possibly TRBD2 for D (6 bases). Between the trimmed V and J ends, which lost 5 bases and 1 base, there was a span of 18 bases. The germline CDR1 and CDR2 sequences are SGHAT and FQNNGV. This CDR3 contains 16 residues. The CDR3 DNA is TGTGCCAGCAGCCGAACCGGGGGAAGCGTTTCCTACGAGCAGTACTTC. Residues: CASSRTGGSVSYEQYF. The full variable domain, with the rest looked up from reference TRBV11-2 and TRBJ2-7, is EAGVAQSPRYKIIEKRQSVAFWCNPISGHATLYWYQQILGQGPKLLIQFQNNGVVDDSQLPKDRFSAERLKGVDSTLKIQPAKLEDSAVYLCASSRTGGSVSYEQYFGPGTRLTVT.

The chain couples TRBV11-2 to TRBJ2-1; D tentatively reads TRBD1 or TRBD2 (5 bases each). Between the trimmed V and J ends, which lost 5 bases and 8 bases, there was a span of 7 bases. CDR1 is SGHAT, CDR2 FQNNGV, per germline. CDR3 length equals 11 residues. The CDR3 reads CASSMGDEQFF. CDR3 DNA sequence: TGTGCCAGCAGCATGGGGGATGAGCAGTTCTTC.

V usage is TRBV7-6 and J usage is TRBJ2-1; 7 nucleotides match TRBD2. The CDR3 runs to 15 residues. Germline V gene lookup returns CDR1 SGHVS and CDR2 FNYEAQ. Germline trimming cut 0 bases from V and 7 bases from J; bases unmatched to any gene: 6. The CDR3 here is CASSLAWGGTNEQFF. The CDR3 DNA sequence: TGTGCCAGCAGCTTAGCATGGGGGGGTACGAATGAGCAGTTCTTC.

The chain has TRBV5-6 and TRBJ2-1; 11 nucleotides line up with TRBD2. This CDR3 has 15 amino acids. Trimming took 6 bases from V and 3 from J; bases not matched to a gene: 5. Germline CDR1 is SGHDT and CDR2 is YYEEEE. The CDR3 region has the DNA TGTGCCAGCACCGGGGGACTAGCGGTCTACAATGAGCAGTTCTTC. This gives the protein CASTGGLAVYNEQFF. The full variable domain, completed using reference TRBV5-6 and TRBJ2-1, is DAGVTQSPTHLIKTRGQQVTLRCSPKSGHDTVSWYQQALGQGPQFIFQYYEEEERQRGNFPDRFSGHQFPNYSSELNVNALLLGDSALYLCASTGGLAVYNEQFFGPGTRLTVL.

The chain is built from TRBV6-6 and TRBJ1-1; D remains ambiguous. The CDR3 spans 16 residues. Germline V lookup: CDR1 MNHNY, CDR2 SVGAGI (reference sequence). V lost 6 bases and J lost 0, with 17 bases in between. The CDR3 DNA reads TGTGCCAGCAGGCCCGGTCCGGACGGATTGAACACTGAAGCTTTCTTT. Translated: CASRPGPDGLNTEAFF.

V and J are TRBV5-1 and TRBJ2-7; either TRBD1 or TRBD2 may supply D (6 bases each). Germline CDR1 and CDR2: SGHRS and YFSETQ. The CDR3 extends over 13 amino acids. V lost 4 bases to trimming and J lost 3 bases, with 11 bases between them. The CDR3 DNA reads TGCGCCAGCAGCCTCGGGGGCTACTACGAGCAGTACTTC. Translating gives CASSLGGYYEQYF.

The rearrangement links TRBV5-1 to TRBJ2-7; D is perhaps TRBD1 or TRBD2 (5 bases each). The V gene's germline CDR1 is SGHRS and CDR2 YFSETQ. This CDR3 contains 13 residues. Trimming left V 2 bases short and J 2 bases short, with 8 bases between. This CDR3 reads CASSLGDPYEQYF. The CDR3 nucleotides read TGCGCCAGCAGCTTAGGGGACCCCTACGAGCAGTACTTC.

This clone was counted once. The genes are TRBV5-6 and TRBJ1-1; no clear D gene. Trimming took 0 bases from V and 4 from J, leaving 10 bases between them. CDR3 length: 14 amino acids. The V gene's germline CDR1 is SGHDT and CDR2 YYEEEE. Here the CDR3 DNA reads TGTGCCAGCAGCTTGGAGGGCCTAGGCACTGAAGCTTTCTTT. Translated: CASSLEGLGTEAFF.

The V and J genes are TRBV4-2 and TRBJ2-1; TRBD2 matches at 10 bases. The CDR3 totals 17 residues. Germline CDR1 and CDR2: LGHNA and YNFKEQ. Unmatched junction bases numbered 12, after V lost 0 bases and J lost 10 bases. This chain's CDR3 is CASSQDFERGGFREQFF. CDR3 DNA: TGTGCCAGCAGCCAAGATTTTGAGCGGGGGGGGTTTCGGGAGCAGTTCTTC.

V gene TRBV5-6 combines with J gene TRBJ2-3, with a weak D call TRBD2 (5 bases). CDR3 length equals 13 residues. Germline assignment: CDR1 SGHDT and CDR2 YYEEEE. V dropped 2 bases and J dropped 3 bases, with 7 bases sitting between them. The CDR3 protein is CASSFSGTDTQYF. The CDR3 bases are TGTGCCAGCAGCTTCTCGGGGACAGATACGCAGTATTTT. Drawing the rest from reference TRBV5-6 and TRBJ2-3, the complete variable domain is DAGVTQSPTHLIKTRGQQVTLRCSPKSGHDTVSWYQQALGQGPQFIFQYYEEEERQRGNFPDRFSGHQFPNYSSELNVNALLLGDSALYLCASSFSGTDTQYFGPGTRLTVL.

In this sample, this clone turned up once. The rearrangement joins TRBV20-1 to TRBJ2-7; D is uncertain. V shed 2 bases and J shed 6 bases, with 5 bases lying between them. This CDR3 is built from 10 residues. From germline, CDR1 is DFQATT and CDR2 SNEGSKA (reference sequence). CDR3 sequence: CSARLGEQYF. In DNA, the CDR3 is TGCAGTGCTAGACTGGGCGAGCAGTACTTC.

This clone appeared once. This chain connects TRBV6-6 to TRBJ2-4; no firm D call. This CDR3 comprises 16 residues. The germline V gene encodes CDR1 MNHNY and CDR2 SVGAGI (reference sequence). Trimming stripped 2 bases from V and 1 base from J, with 12 bases between. This chain's CDR3 is CASSYVWGSAKNIQYF. CDR3 sequence (DNA): TGTGCCAGCAGTTACGTGTGGGGATCGGCCAAAAACATTCAGTACTTC.

The rearrangement links TRBV6-1 to TRBJ2-1, with 9 bases matching TRBD2. The CDR3 consists of 16 residues. V lost 4 bases, J lost 4 bases, and 8 bases stayed unmatched. Germline loops: CDR1 MNHNS, CDR2 SASEGT. The DNA for the CDR3 is TGTGCCAGCAGTGGGCCGACTAGCGGACATTACAATGAGCAGTTCTTC. Encoded protein: CASSGPTSGHYNEQFF.

This chain connects TRBV12-5 to TRBJ2-1, with D hard to call. Trimming pared 1 base from V and 6 bases from J, leaving 7 bases between. Germline values: CDR1 LGHNT, CDR2 FRNRAP. This CDR3 is built from 13 residues. The CDR3 DNA reads as TGTGCTAGTGGTTTGGGGCTTGCCAATGAGCAGTTCTTC. It codes for CASGLGLANEQFF.

The chain recombines TRBV6-1 with TRBJ2-5; possible D gene TRBD2, 6 bases. This CDR3 has 15 residues. Trimming stripped 6 bases from V and 5 bases from J, with 19 bases between. Germline values: CDR1 MNHNS, CDR2 SASEGT. The CDR3 protein is CASSQGTQLQETQYF. The DNA of the CDR3 is TGTGCCAGCAGCCAAGGGACTCAACTTCAGGAGACCCAGTACTTC.

The chain links TRBV7-9 to TRBJ2-7; D not certain. V was clipped by 5 bases and J by 2 bases, with 7 bases between them. The CDR3 is made up of 12 amino acids. Germline-derived CDR1 and CDR2 are SEHNR and FQNEAQ (reference sequence). The chain's CDR3 is CASSVGPYEQYF. CDR3 nucleotide sequence: TGTGCCAGCAGCGTAGGGCCCTACGAGCAGTACTTC. The full variable domain, its missing parts supplied by reference TRBV7-9 and TRBJ2-7, is DTGVSQNPRHKITKRGQNVTFRCDPISEHNRLYWYRQTLGQGPEFLTYFQNEAQLEKSRLLSDRFSAERPKGSFSTLEIQRTEQGDSAMYLCASSVGPYEQYFGPGTRLTVT.

The chain carries TRBV2 and TRBJ1-2; 8 nucleotides line up with TRBD1. The germline gives CDR1 SNHLY, CDR2 FYNNEI. The CDR3 has 14 amino acids. The trim removed 3 bases at V and 2 bases at J, leaving 2 bases unmatched. The CDR3 loop reads CASSDSGGNYGYTF. The CDR3 DNA reads as TGTGCCAGCAGTGACTCAGGGGGCAACTATGGCTACACCTTC.

The V call is TRBV10-1, the J call TRBJ1-5; the match to TRBD1 covers 11 bases. The CDR3 covers 15 residues. Germline assignment: CDR1 WNHNN and CDR2 SYGVQD (reference sequence). J was trimmed by 5 bases and V by 5 bases; bases with no gene match: 5. Here the CDR3 reads CASSSGQGDDQPQHF. CDR3 DNA sequence: TGCGCCAGCAGTTCGGGACAGGGGGACGATCAGCCCCAGCATTTT.

This sequence joins TRBV9 and TRBJ2-3, with a tentative D call TRBD1 (6 bases). V was pared by 4 bases and J by 0 bases, with 9 bases between. Germline loops: CDR1 SGDLS, CDR2 YYNGEE. The CDR3 contains 14 residues. CDR3 in amino acids: CASSLGGSTDTQYF. The DNA of the CDR3 is TGTGCCAGCAGCTTAGGGGGTAGCACAGATACGCAGTATTTT.

The V gene is TRBV7-8, the J gene TRBJ1-1; D not resolved. Germline CDR1 SGHVS, CDR2 FQNEAQ. The CDR3 spans 14 residues. V was pared by 5 bases and J by 4 bases, with 14 bases between. The CDR3 coding sequence is TGTGCCAGCAGCGGCGAGGGTTACCTCACTGAAGCTTTCTTT. This gives the protein CASSGEGYLTEAFF.

The chain couples TRBV5-1 to TRBJ2-1, with unresolved D. The germline V gene encodes CDR1 SGHRS and CDR2 YFSETQ. Trimming cost V 2 bases and J 8 bases, with 14 bases left between them. The CDR3 length is 14 residues. CDR3 amino acids: CASSLPDSWDEQFF. The DNA for the CDR3 is TGCGCCAGCAGCTTACCCGACTCCTGGGATGAGCAGTTCTTC.

The chain recombines TRBV7-9 with TRBJ1-5; D call uncertain. The V end was cut by 1 base, the J end by 7 bases, with 8 bases between. This CDR3 region has 13 residues. Looked up from germline, CDR1 is SEHNR and CDR2 is FQNEAQ (reference sequence). The CDR3 nucleotides read TGTGCCAGCAGCTTAGGGCAAGGGCAGCCCCAGCATTTT. Translating it yields CASSLGQGQPQHF.

The chain employs TRBV7-3 and TRBJ2-3; D might be TRBD2 (7 bases). From germline, CDR1 is SGHTA and CDR2 FQGTGA. This CDR3 contains 15 residues. The V gene lost 5 bases and the J gene lost 4 bases, with 16 bases spanning the gap. CDR3 loop: CASSPSGGRADTQYF. The CDR3, as DNA: TGTGCCAGCAGCCCTTCCGGGGGGCGAGCAGATACGCAGTATTTT.

V and J are TRBV7-9 and TRBJ1-2; 7 bases are a match to TRBD1. The trim removed 5 bases at V and 5 bases at J, leaving 8 bases unmatched. CDR1 SEHNR and CDR2 FQNEAQ come from the germline V gene (reference sequence). CDR3 length equals 14 residues. For the CDR3, the DNA is TGTGCCAGCAGCCCTGGGGACAGCCTATATGGCTACACCTTC. Encoded protein: CASSPGDSLYGYTF. The variable domain in full, with the rest retrieved from reference TRBV7-9 and TRBJ1-2, is DTGVSQNPRHKITKRGQNVTFRCDPISEHNRLYWYRQTLGQGPEFLTYFQNEAQLEKSRLLSDRFSAERPKGSFSTLEIQRTEQGDSAMYLCASSPGDSLYGYTFGSGTRLTVV.

The rearrangement uses TRBV5-6 and TRBJ2-1, with D possibly being TRBD2 (6 bases). Germline CDR1 reads SGHDT; CDR2 reads YYEEEE. The CDR3 loop spans 18 amino acids. Deletions cut 4 bases from V and 7 bases from J, with 27 bases between. CDR3 coding DNA: TGTGCCAGCAGCCCCATCGCACTAGTTCGGGGGATAGCAAATGAGCAGTTCTTC. This sequence encodes CASSPIALVRGIANEQFF.

The chain recombines TRBV5-1 with TRBJ2-1; 10 bases are a match to TRBD2. After removal of 2 bases from V and 4 bases from J, the junction contained 6 bases not matched to a gene. Per germline, CDR1 SGHRS and CDR2 YFSETQ. CDR3 length equals 16 residues. CDR3 amino acids: CASSLSGLAPYNEQFF. CDR3 coding DNA: TGCGCCAGCAGCTTATCGGGACTAGCGCCTTACAATGAGCAGTTCTTC.

V usage is TRBV28 and J usage is TRBJ2-1; a weak D match, TRBD1 (6 bases). Per the germline V gene, CDR1 is MDHEN and CDR2 is SYDVKM. The CDR3 has 16 residues. The V gene lost 5 bases and the J gene lost 8 bases, with 22 bases spanning the gap. This CDR3 reads CASSQDWGPWRHEQFF. In DNA form, the CDR3 reads TGTGCCAGCAGTCAAGACTGGGGGCCTTGGCGCCATGAGCAGTTCTTC.